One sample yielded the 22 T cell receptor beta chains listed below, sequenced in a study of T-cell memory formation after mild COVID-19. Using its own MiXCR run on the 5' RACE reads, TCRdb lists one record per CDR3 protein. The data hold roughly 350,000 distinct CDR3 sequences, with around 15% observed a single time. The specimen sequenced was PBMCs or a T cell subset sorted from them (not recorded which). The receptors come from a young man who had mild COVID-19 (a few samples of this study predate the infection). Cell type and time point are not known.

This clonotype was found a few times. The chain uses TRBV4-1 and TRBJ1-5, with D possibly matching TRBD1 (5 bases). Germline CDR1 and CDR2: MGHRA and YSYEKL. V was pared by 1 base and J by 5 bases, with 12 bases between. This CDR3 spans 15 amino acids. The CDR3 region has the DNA TGCGCCAGCAGCCAAGCTACCCGGGACGATCAGCCCCAGCATTTT. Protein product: CASSQATRDDQPQHF.

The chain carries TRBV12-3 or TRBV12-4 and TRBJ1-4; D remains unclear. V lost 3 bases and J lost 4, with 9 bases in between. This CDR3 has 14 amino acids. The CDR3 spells CASSFDGVNEKLFF. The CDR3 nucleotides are TGTGCCAGCAGTTTTGACGGAGTTAATGAAAAACTGTTTTTT.

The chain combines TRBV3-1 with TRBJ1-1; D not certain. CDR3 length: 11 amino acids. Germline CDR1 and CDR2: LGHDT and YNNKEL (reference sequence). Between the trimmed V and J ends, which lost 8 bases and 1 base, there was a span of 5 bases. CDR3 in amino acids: CASLGNTEAFF. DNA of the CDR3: TGTGCCAGCCTCGGGAACACTGAAGCTTTCTTT.

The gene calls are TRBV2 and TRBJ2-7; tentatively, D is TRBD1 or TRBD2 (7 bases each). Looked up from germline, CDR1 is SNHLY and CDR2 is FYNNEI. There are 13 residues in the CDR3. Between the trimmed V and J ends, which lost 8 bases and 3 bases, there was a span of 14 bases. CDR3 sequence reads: CASSRGGLYEQYV. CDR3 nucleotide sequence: TGTGCCAGCTCCAGGGGGGGACTCTACGAGCAGTACGTC.

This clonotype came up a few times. The CDR3 sequence: CASSDSPGGNEQFF. CDR3 DNA: TGTGCCAGCAGTGACTCCCCAGGGGGCAATGAGCAGTTCTTC. V and J are TRBV6-4 and TRBJ2-1; 7 nucleotides agree with TRBD1. Germline loops: CDR1 MRHNA, CDR2 SNTAGT. Trimming at V came to 0 bases and at J to 6 bases, leaving 2 bases not matched to a gene. The CDR3 has 14 residues.

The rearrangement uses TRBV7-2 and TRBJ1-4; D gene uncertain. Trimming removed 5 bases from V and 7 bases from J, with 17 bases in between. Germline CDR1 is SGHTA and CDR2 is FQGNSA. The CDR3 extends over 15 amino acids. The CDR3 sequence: CASSEPGGYGEKLFF. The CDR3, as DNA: TGTGCCAGCAGCGAACCTGGAGGGTATGGTGAAAAACTGTTTTTT.

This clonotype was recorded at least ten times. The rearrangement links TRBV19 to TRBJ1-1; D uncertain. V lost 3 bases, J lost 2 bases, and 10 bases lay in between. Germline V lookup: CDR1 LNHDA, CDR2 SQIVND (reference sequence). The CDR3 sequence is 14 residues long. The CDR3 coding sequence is TGTGCCAGTAGTATCGACGTAATAAACACTGAAGCTTTCTTT. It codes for CASSIDVINTEAFF.

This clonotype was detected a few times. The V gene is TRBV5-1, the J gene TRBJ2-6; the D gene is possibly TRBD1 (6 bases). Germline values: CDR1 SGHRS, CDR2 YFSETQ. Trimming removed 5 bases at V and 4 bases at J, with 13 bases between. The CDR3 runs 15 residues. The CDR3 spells CASSPTGPGANVLTF. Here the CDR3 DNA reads TGCGCCAGCAGTCCTACAGGGCCGGGGGCCAACGTCCTGACTTTC.

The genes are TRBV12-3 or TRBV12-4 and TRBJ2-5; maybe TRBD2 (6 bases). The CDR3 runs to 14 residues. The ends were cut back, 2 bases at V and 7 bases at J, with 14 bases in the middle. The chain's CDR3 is CASSLKLARGTQYF. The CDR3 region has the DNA TGTGCCAGCAGTTTAAAGCTAGCGAGGGGGACCCAGTACTTC.

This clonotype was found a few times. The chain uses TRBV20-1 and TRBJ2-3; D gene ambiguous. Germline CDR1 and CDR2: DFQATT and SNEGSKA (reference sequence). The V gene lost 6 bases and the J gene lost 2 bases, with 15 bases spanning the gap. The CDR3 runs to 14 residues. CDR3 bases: TGCAGTGCGACTCATGGTAGTACCACAGATACGCAGTATTTT. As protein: CSATHGSTTDTQYF.

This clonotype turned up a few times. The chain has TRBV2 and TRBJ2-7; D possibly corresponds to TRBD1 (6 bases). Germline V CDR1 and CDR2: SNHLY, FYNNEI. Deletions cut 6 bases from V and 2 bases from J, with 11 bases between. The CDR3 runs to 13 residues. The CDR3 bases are TGTGCCAGCAGCCGGGACACCACCTACGAGCAGTACGTC. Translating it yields CASSRDTTYEQYV.

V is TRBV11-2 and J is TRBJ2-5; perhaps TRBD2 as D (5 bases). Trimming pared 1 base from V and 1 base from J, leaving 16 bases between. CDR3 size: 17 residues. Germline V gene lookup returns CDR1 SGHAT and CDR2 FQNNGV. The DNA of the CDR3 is TGTGCCAGCAGCTTAGGAGGTACCGGCGGGTCCCAAGAGACCCAGTACTTC. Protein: CASSLGGTGGSQETQYF.

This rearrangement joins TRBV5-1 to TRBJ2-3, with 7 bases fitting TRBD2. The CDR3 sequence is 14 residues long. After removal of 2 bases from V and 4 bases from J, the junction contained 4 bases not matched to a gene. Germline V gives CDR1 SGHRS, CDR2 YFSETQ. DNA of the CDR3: TGCGCCAGCAGCTTTGCGGGGGACTCAGATACGCAGTATTTT. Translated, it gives CASSFAGDSDTQYF.

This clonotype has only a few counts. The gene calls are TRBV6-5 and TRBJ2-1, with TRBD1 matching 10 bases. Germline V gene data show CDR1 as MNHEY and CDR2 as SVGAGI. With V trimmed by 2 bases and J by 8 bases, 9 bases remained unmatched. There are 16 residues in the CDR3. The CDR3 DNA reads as TGTGCCAGCAGTTACCCGAGGGGACAGGGGATCTATGAGCAGTTCTTC. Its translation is CASSYPRGQGIYEQFF.

Here the CDR3 DNA reads TGTGCCAGCAGCTTAGCAGGGCGGGGGAGAGGGGCCAACGTCCTGACTTTC. Translation gives CASSLAGRGRGANVLTF. V gene TRBV7-2 combines with J gene TRBJ2-6, with 7 nucleotides matching TRBD2. This CDR3 contains 17 residues. Germline lookup yields CDR1 SGHTA and CDR2 FQGNSA. Losses at the gene ends were 0 bases for V and 4 bases for J; bases not matched to a gene: 6.

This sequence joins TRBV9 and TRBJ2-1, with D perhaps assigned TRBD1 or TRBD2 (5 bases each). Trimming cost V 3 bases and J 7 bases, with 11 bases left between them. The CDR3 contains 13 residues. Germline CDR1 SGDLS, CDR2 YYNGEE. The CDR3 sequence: CASSGGYRNEQFF. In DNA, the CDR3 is TGTGCCAGCAGCGGGGGGTACCGGAATGAGCAGTTCTTC.

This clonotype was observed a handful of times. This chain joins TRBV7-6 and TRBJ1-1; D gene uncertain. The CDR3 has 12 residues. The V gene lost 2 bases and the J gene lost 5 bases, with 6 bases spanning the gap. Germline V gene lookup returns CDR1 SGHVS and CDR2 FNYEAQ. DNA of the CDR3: TGTGCCAGCAGCTTACACGGGACTGAAGCTTTCTTT. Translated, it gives CASSLHGTEAFF.

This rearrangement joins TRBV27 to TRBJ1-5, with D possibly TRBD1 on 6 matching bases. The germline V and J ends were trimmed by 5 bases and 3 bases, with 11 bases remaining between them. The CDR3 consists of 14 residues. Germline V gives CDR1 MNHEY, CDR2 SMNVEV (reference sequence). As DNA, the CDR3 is TGTGCCAGCAGTCTAGGACAGTACAATCAGCCCCAGCATTTT. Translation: CASSLGQYNQPQHF.

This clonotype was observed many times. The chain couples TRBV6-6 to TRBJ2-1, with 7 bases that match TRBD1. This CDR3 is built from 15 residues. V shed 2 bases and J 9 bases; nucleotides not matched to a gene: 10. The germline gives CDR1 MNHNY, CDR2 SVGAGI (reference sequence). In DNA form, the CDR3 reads TGTGCCAGCAGTTACGTACGGCAGGGGGTGGGTGAGCAGTTCTTC. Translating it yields CASSYVRQGVGEQFF.

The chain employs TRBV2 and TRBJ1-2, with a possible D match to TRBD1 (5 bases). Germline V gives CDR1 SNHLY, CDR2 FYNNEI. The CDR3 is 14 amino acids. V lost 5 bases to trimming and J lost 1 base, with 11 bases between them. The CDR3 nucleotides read TGTGCCAGCAGTCTGGGACGGAGTAACTATGGCTACACCTTC. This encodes CASSLGRSNYGYTF.

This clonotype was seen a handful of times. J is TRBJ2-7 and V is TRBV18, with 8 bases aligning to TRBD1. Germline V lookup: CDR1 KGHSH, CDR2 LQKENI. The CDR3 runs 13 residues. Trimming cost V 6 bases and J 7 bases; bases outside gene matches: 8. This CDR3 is CASSPTGAWEQYF. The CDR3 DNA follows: TGTGCCAGCTCCCCGACAGGGGCGTGGGAGCAGTACTTC.

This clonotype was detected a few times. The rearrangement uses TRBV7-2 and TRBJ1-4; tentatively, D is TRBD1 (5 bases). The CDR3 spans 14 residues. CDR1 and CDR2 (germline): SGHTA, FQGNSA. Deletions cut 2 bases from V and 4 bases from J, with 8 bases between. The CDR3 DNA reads TGTGCCAGCAGCTTATCCAGGGATAATGAAAAACTGTTTTTT. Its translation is CASSLSRDNEKLFF.